This TCR beta chain was identified in a study of Tregs in tolerant kidney transplant recipients. This clone was found once. Clones were sequenced by immunoSEQ multiplex PCR, and TCRdb holds only the in-frame ones, with some missing. The sample has around 50,000 clones, 65% to 85% seen once. The sequenced sample was CD4+ T cells from blood. This TCR came from a human donor in good health.

The chain's CDR3 is CASSQTGNRGGYTF. The DNA of the CDR3 is TGTGCCAGCAGCCAGACAGGGAATCGGGGCGGCTACACCTTC. The chain links TRBV6-1 to TRBJ1-2, with TRBD1 matching over 7 bases. The CDR3 is 14 amino acids. V trimming: 6 bases; J trimming: 8 bases; junction bases outside the gene matches: 12. CDR1 and CDR2 (germline): MNHNS, SASEGT.